The T cell receptor beta chain described here comes from a study of OX40 agonist ivuxolimab in advanced cancers. CDR1 is ENHRY and CDR2 is SYGVKD in the germline V gene. The CDR3 is made up of 13 amino acids. The germline V and J ends were trimmed by 4 bases and 0 bases, with 6 bases remaining between them. TCRdb keeps only in-frame clones here, not all; method: immunoSEQ multiplex PCR. Of roughly 59,000 clones in the sample, 85% to 95% are singletons; the top ten hold roughly 13%. Sequences were derived from CD4+ or CD8+ T cells sorted from blood, sampled in a trial of the OX40 agonist ivuxolimab. The chain links TRBV10-3 to TRBJ2-5, with D possibly matching TRBD1 (6 bases). The receptor comes from an adult with an advanced solid tumor such as melanoma, head and neck, liver or kidney cancer. CDR3 residues: CAISGDNQETQYF. The DNA of the CDR3 is TGTGCCATCAGTGGGGACAACCAAGAGACCCAGTACTTC.